This entry is about one TCR beta chain. Reverse transcription of about 0.45 to 1 ug RNA was carried out with random hexamers. The method of amplification for TCR beta CDR3 was immunoSEQ multiplex PCR, covering 54 Vbeta and 13 Jbeta. TCRdb processed the immunoSEQ multiplex PCR reads anew with MiXCR; each CDR3 protein has one entry. Of 120,000 to 150,000 distinct CDR3 sequences listed, 94% are singletons. These data come from a study of CD8 T cells in Susac syndrome. From blood CD8+ and CD4+ T cells, the TCR beta chain was sequenced. This sequence originates from a human donor in good health. The sequenced material came from CD8+ T cells from PBMCs.

Here the CDR3 reads CASSSGTSGYEQYF. CDR3 DNA: TGTGCCAGCAGTTCCGGGACTAGCGGCTACGAGCAGTACTTC. V and J are TRBV6-5 and TRBJ2-7, with 11 nucleotides matching TRBD2. Germline V lookup: CDR1 MNHEY, CDR2 SVGAGI. Trimming cost V 4 bases and J 3 bases; bases outside gene matches: 2. The CDR3 covers 14 residues.